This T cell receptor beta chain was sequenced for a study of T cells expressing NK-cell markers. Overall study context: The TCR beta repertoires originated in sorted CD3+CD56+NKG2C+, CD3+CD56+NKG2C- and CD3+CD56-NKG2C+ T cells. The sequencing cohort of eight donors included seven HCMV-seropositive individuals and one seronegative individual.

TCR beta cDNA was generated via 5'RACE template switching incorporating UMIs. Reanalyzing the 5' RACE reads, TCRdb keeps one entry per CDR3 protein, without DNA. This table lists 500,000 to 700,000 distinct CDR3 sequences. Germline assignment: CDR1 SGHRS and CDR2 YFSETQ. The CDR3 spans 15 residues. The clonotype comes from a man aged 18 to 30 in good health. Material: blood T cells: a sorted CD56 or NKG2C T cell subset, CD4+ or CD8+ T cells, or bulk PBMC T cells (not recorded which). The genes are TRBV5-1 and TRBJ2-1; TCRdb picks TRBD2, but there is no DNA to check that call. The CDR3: CASSLAGLASHEQFF.